Each of the 23 T cell receptor beta chains below was sequenced from the same sample in a study of STAT5B mutations in CD4+ large granular lymphocyte leukemia. Libraries were prepared by immunoSEQ multiplex PCR; TCRdb keeps only in-frame clonotypes and omits some of them. Of over 20,000 clones listed, about four fifths are singletons. What was sequenced was CD4+ T cells from blood buffy coats. The receptor source for this set is a human donor in good health.

This clone has more than one count but fewer than ten. The V and J genes are TRBV4-2 and TRBJ2-2; 8 nucleotides align to TRBD1. This CDR3 is 13 amino acids long. CDR1 is LGHNA and CDR2 is YNFKEQ in the germline V gene. Germline trimming cut 10 bases from V and 7 bases from J; bases unmatched to any gene: 8. The CDR3 nucleotides are TGTGCCACTCTCTTCGGGACAGGCGGGGAGCTGTTTTTT. Its translation is CATLFGTGGELFF.

V and J are TRBV5-5 and TRBJ2-1; D is unclear. The ends were cut back, 3 bases at V and 4 bases at J, with 14 bases in the middle. Looked up from germline, CDR1 is SGHKS and CDR2 is YYEKEE (reference sequence). The CDR3 runs 15 residues. The CDR3 is CASSSDGSAYNEQFF. Written as DNA, the CDR3 is TGTGCCAGCAGCTCGGACGGGTCCGCTTACAATGAGCAGTTCTTC.

The rearrangement joins TRBV5-1 to TRBJ1-4, with no clear D. This CDR3 comprises 16 residues. Germline CDR1 and CDR2: SGHRS and YFSETQ. Trimming removed 0 bases from V and 3 bases from J, with 12 bases in between. CDR3 in amino acids: CASSLERGAANEKLFF. The CDR3 DNA follows: TGCGCCAGCAGCTTGGAACGAGGTGCGGCTAATGAAAAACTGTTTTTT.

J is TRBJ1-3 and V is TRBV29-1; D unresolved. Trimming cost V 0 bases and J 8 bases, with 11 bases left between them. The CDR3 has 13 amino acids. Germline CDR1 reads SQVTM; CDR2 reads ANQGSEA. The CDR3 DNA reads as TGCAGCGTTGAAGACCAGAGTGGTCACACCATATATTTT. It encodes CSVEDQSGHTIYF. The full variable domain, its missing parts supplied by reference TRBV29-1 and TRBJ1-3, is SAVISQKPSRDICQRGTSLTIQCQVDSQVTMMFWYRQQPGQSLTLIATANQGSEATYESGFVIDKFPISRPNLTFSTLTVSNMSPEDSSIYLCSVEDQSGHTIYFGEGSWLTVV.

The chain recombines TRBV11-3 with TRBJ2-3, with 9 bases matching TRBD2. The CDR3 covers 14 residues. The ends lost 8 bases at V and 2 bases at J; junction bases unmatched: 5. The germline V gene encodes CDR1 SGHNT and CDR2 YENEEA. This chain's CDR3 is CASGGGRATDTQYF. CDR3 nucleotide sequence: TGTGCCAGCGGGGGCGGGAGGGCCACAGATACGCAGTATTTT.

V and J are TRBV4-2 and TRBJ2-1, with D uncertain. The CDR3 contains 18 residues. Germline CDR1 reads LGHNA; CDR2 reads YNFKEQ. Trimming removed 4 bases at V and 5 bases at J, with 24 bases between. CDR3: CASSLATKGSLLDNEQFF. The CDR3 coding sequence is TGTGCCAGCAGCCTCGCCACTAAGGGATCCCTTTTAGACAATGAGCAGTTCTTC.

The chain carries TRBV9 and TRBJ2-1; the D call may be TRBD1 or TRBD2 (7 bases each). The germline V gene encodes CDR1 SGDLS and CDR2 YYNGEE. V lost 4 bases and J 9 bases, leaving 17 bases between the germline ends. The CDR3 has 14 amino acids. This CDR3 reads CASSLVGRGGEQFF. For the CDR3, the DNA is TGTGCCAGCAGCCTCGTTGGCAGGGGGGGTGAGCAGTTCTTC.

This clone occurred once. The rearrangement joins TRBV11-2 to TRBJ2-1; 8 bases are shared with TRBD1. Germline V CDR1 and CDR2: SGHAT, FQNNGV. The CDR3 has 12 amino acids. With 6 bases clipped from V and 9 bases from J, the junction kept 4 bases outside the gene matches. The CDR3 region is CASSFDRGEQFF. As DNA, the CDR3 is TGTGCCAGCAGTTTCGACAGGGGTGAGCAGTTCTTC.

The chain joins TRBV10-2 to TRBJ1-3; tentatively, D is TRBD1 (5 bases). Trimming stripped 5 bases from V and 0 bases from J, with 11 bases between. The CDR3 has 15 residues. The germline CDR1 and CDR2 sequences are WSHSY and SAAADI. Written as DNA, the CDR3 is TGCGCCAGCAGTAGGGACGGAGACTCTGGAAACACCATATATTTT. Translation gives CASSRDGDSGNTIYF.

The V and J genes are TRBV4-1 and TRBJ1-3; 10 nucleotides line up with TRBD1. CDR3 length equals 17 residues. CDR1 MGHRA and CDR2 YSYEKL come from the germline V gene. With 3 bases clipped from V and 4 bases from J, the junction kept 9 bases outside the gene matches. For the CDR3, the DNA is TGCGCCAGCAGCCATGCCTTGGGACAGGGGATAGGAAACACCATATATTTT. This encodes CASSHALGQGIGNTIYF.

The genes are TRBV27 and TRBJ2-3, with D possibly matching TRBD2 (6 bases). From germline, CDR1 is MNHEY and CDR2 SMNVEV (reference sequence). This CDR3 region has 15 residues. V was cut by 11 bases and J by 4 bases, with 22 bases left in between. The CDR3 nucleotides are TGTGCCCCCTGGCAGGGACTCCCTGACCCAGATACGCAGTATTTT. Protein: CAPWQGLPDPDTQYF.

The J gene is TRBJ1-2, the V gene TRBV7-2; TRBD1 is a possible D gene (5 bases). The V end lost 5 bases, the J end lost 6 bases, and 13 bases lay between the germline ends. The CDR3 sequence is 13 residues long. Germline V gene lookup returns CDR1 SGHTA and CDR2 FQGNSA. CDR3 DNA sequence: TGTGCCAGCAGCCCCCCGGGGGTCCATGGCTACACCTTC. Translation: CASSPPGVHGYTF.

The CDR3 nucleotides read TGTGCCAGCGCGACAGGGAGGGACACTGAAGCTTTCTTT. Its protein is CASATGRDTEAFF. The J gene is TRBJ1-1, the V gene TRBV5-4; 7 bases map to TRBD1. Germline CDR1 reads SGHNT; CDR2 reads YYREEE (reference sequence). The CDR3 is 13 amino acids. With 7 bases clipped from V and 3 bases from J, the junction kept 6 bases outside the gene matches.

In its sample, this clone was seen once. This chain connects TRBV7-8 to TRBJ1-5; 9 bases fit TRBD1. Germline V lookup: CDR1 SGHVS, CDR2 FQNEAQ. The CDR3 spans 15 residues. V dropped 3 bases and J dropped 7; count of bases not matched to a gene: 7. The CDR3 is CASSFTGGAGQPQHF. The DNA for the CDR3 is TGTGCCAGCAGCTTTACAGGGGGCGCCGGCCAGCCCCAGCATTTT.

This chain connects TRBV6-5 to TRBJ1-1; TRBD1 matches at 7 bases. The CDR3 totals 13 residues. V dropped 6 bases and J dropped 1; count of bases not matched to a gene: 2. CDR1 is MNHEY, CDR2 SVGAGI, per germline. Here the CDR3 reads CASRRQGNTEAFF. CDR3 DNA: TGTGCCAGCAGACGACAGGGGAACACTGAAGCTTTCTTT.

V is TRBV5-1 and J is TRBJ2-7; tentatively, D is TRBD1 or TRBD2 (7 bases each). The CDR3 contains 15 residues. Germline loops: CDR1 SGHRS, CDR2 YFSETQ. The germline V and J ends were trimmed by 4 bases and 4 bases, with 18 bases remaining between them. CDR3 region: CASSGMSGTVYEQYF. The CDR3 DNA reads as TGCGCCAGCAGCGGAATGAGCGGGACAGTTTACGAGCAGTACTTC.

CDR3 protein: CASSLTLGGGDSGNTIYF. The CDR3 bases are TGTGCCAGCAGTTTAACGCTTGGGGGGGGTGACTCTGGAAACACCATATATTTT. V gene TRBV28 combines with J gene TRBJ1-3; perhaps TRBD1 as D (5 bases). V lost 2 bases to trimming and J lost 0 bases, with 17 bases between them. Germline CDR1 reads MDHEN; CDR2 reads SYDVKM. The CDR3 runs 18 residues. The entire variable domain, with the rest obtained from reference TRBV28 and TRBJ1-3, is as follows: DVKVTQSSRYLVKRTGEKVFLECVQDMDHENMFWYRQDPGLGLRLIYFSYDVKMKEKGDIPEGYSVSREKKERFSLILESASTNQTSMYLCASSLTLGGGDSGNTIYFGEGSWLTVV.

The V and J genes are TRBV6-6 and TRBJ1-2; the D gene is possibly TRBD1 (6 bases). The CDR3 loop spans 16 amino acids. Trimming stripped 6 bases from V and 1 base from J, with 18 bases between. Germline V CDR1 and CDR2: MNHNY, SVGAGI (reference sequence). CDR3 residues: CASRDSDFMNNYGYTF. CDR3 in DNA: TGTGCCAGCAGGGACAGCGACTTCATGAATAACTATGGCTACACCTTC.

The chain recombines TRBV19 with TRBJ1-2, with 9 bases aligning to TRBD1. CDR3 length: 14 amino acids. Trimming cost V 6 bases and J 6 bases; bases outside gene matches: 8. Germline CDR1 LNHDA, CDR2 SQIVND (reference sequence). The CDR3 loop reads CASSHRGRLDGYTF. CDR3 DNA: TGTGCCAGTAGCCACAGGGGGCGGCTAGATGGCTACACCTTC. Variable domain in full (rest from reference TRBV19 and TRBJ1-2): DGGITQSPKYLFRKEGQNVTLSCEQNLNHDAMYWYRQDPGQGLRLIYYSQIVNDFQKGDIAEGYSVSREKKESFPLTVTSAQKNPTAFYLCASSHRGRLDGYTFGSGTRLTVV.

The V and J genes are TRBV5-4 and TRBJ1-6, with 9 positions matching TRBD1. This CDR3 region has 15 residues. Germline-derived CDR1 and CDR2 are SGHNT and YYREEE (reference sequence). V was clipped by 4 bases and J by 10 bases; unmatched bases: 9. This CDR3 is CASSPDRGQRSPLHF. The CDR3 coding sequence is TGTGCCAGCAGCCCGGACAGGGGCCAACGGTCACCCCTCCACTTT.

This clone came up a few times. The rearrangement joins TRBV19 to TRBJ1-2; D not certain. The CDR3 length is 16 residues. CDR1 and CDR2 (germline): LNHDA, SQIVND (reference sequence). Trimming stripped 5 bases from V and 7 bases from J, with 23 bases between. DNA of the CDR3: TGTGCCAGTAGTTCGCCCATGGGAGCGAAAGCGGGTGGCTACACCTTC. Protein product: CASSSPMGAKAGGYTF.

The chain employs TRBV7-9 and TRBJ2-7, with 11 bases lining up with TRBD1. V gave up 5 bases and J gave up 2 bases; unmatched junction bases: 5. The CDR3 is made up of 15 amino acids. The V gene's germline CDR1 is SEHNR and CDR2 FQNEAQ (reference sequence). DNA for the CDR3: TGTGCCAGCAGCGTCTTGGGACAGGGGGCCTACGAGCAGTACTTC. Protein product: CASSVLGQGAYEQYF.

The chain has TRBV19 and TRBJ1-4, with D tentatively TRBD1 (6 bases). Trimming cost V 4 bases and J 8 bases, with 23 bases left between them. Germline loops: CDR1 LNHDA, CDR2 SQIVND (reference sequence). This CDR3 is built from 17 residues. CDR3 region: CASSTGIGMGAGEKLFF. CDR3 DNA sequence: TGTGCCAGTAGTACAGGAATCGGCATGGGGGCAGGGGAAAAACTGTTTTTT.